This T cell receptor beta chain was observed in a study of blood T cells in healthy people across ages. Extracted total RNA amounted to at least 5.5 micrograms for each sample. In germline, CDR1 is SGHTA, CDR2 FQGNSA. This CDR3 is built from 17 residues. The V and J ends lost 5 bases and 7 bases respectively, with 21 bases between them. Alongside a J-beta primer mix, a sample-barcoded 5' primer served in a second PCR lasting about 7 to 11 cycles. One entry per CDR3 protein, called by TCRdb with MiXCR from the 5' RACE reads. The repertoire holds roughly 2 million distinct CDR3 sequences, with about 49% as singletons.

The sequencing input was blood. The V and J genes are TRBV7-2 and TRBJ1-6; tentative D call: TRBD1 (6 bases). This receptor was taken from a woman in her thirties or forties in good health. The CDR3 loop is CASSDRPGRGGNSPLHF. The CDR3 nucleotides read TGTGCCAGCAGCGATCGCCCGGGCAGGGGCGGAAATTCACCCCTCCACTTT.